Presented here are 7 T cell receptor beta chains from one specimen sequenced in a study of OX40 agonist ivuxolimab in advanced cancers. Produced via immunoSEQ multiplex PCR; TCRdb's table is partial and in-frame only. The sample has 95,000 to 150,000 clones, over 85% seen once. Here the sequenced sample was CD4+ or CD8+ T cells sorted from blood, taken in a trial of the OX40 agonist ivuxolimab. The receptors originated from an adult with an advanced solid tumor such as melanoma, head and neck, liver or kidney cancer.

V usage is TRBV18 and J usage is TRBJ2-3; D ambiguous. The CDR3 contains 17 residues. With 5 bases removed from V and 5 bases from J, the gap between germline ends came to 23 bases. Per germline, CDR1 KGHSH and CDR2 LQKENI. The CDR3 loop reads CASSRYSKVSGQDTQYF. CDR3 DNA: TGTGCCAGCTCAAGGTACAGTAAGGTCTCTGGTCAAGATACGCAGTATTTT.

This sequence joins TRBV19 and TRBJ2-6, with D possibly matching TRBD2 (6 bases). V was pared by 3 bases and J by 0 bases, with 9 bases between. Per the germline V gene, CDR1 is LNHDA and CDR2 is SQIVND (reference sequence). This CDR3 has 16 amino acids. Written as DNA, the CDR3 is TGTGCCAGTAGTATGGGGGGTTTCTCTGGGGCCAACGTCCTGACTTTC. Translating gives CASSMGGFSGANVLTF.

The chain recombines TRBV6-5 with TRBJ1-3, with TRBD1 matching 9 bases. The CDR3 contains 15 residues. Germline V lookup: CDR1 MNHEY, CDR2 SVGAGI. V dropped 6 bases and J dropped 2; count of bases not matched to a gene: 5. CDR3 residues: CASRLQGATGNTIYF. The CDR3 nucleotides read TGTGCCAGCAGACTACAGGGGGCTACTGGAAACACCATATATTTT.

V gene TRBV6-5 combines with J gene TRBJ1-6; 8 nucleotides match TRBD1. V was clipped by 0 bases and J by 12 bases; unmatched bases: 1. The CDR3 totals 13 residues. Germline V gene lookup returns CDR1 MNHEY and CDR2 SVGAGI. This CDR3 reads CASSYSTGGPLHF. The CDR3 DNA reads TGTGCCAGCAGTTACTCAACAGGGGGACCCCTCCACTTT.

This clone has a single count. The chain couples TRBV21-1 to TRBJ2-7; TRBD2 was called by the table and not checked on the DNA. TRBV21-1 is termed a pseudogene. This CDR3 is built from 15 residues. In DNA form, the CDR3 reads TGTGCCAGCAGCAAAAATACGACGGAGTCCTACGAGCAGTACTTC. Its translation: CASSKNTTESYEQYF.

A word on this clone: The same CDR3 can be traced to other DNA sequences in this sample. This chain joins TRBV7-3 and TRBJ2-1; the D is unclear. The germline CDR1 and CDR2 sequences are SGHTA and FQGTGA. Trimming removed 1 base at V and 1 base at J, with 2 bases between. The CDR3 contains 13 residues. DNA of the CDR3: TGTGCCAGCAGCTTAAGATCCTACAATGAGCAGTTCTTC. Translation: CASSLRSYNEQFF.

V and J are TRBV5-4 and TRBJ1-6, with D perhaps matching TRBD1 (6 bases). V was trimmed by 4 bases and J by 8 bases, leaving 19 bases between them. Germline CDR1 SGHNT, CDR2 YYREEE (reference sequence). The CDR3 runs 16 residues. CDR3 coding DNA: TGTGCCAGCAGCCGCCGTGGGGGGCGGCGAGATTCACCCCTCCACTTT. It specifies CASSRRGGRRDSPLHF.